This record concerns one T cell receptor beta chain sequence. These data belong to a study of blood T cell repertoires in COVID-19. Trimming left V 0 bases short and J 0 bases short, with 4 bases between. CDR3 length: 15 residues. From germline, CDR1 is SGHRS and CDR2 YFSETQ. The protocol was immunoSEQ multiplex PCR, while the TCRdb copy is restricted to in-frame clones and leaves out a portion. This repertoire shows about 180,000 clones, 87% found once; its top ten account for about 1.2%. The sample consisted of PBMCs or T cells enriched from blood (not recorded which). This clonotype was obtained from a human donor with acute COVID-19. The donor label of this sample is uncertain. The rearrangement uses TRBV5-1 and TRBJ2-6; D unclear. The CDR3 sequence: CASSLGGSGANVLTF. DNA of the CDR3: TGCGCCAGCAGCTTGGGCGGCTCTGGGGCCAACGTCCTGACTTTC.